These 27 T cell receptor beta chains were sequenced from one sample in a study of OX40 agonist ivuxolimab in advanced cancers. Sequencing was performed with immunoSEQ multiplex PCR; in TCRdb, only in-frame clones are kept and a portion is missing. Counted here are 80,000 to 100,000 clones, about 87% occurring once; the ten biggest clones make up roughly 0.84%. The input for sequencing was CD4+ or CD8+ T cells sorted from blood, taken in a trial of the OX40 agonist ivuxolimab. The source of these receptors is an adult with an advanced solid tumor such as melanoma, head and neck, liver or kidney cancer.

The genes are TRBV18 and TRBJ2-1; 8 bases align to TRBD2. The germline V gene has CDR1 KGHSH and CDR2 LQKENI. J was trimmed by 3 bases and V by 6 bases; bases with no gene match: 13. This CDR3 is 17 amino acids long. CDR3 in DNA: TGTGCCAGCTCCCCAATGGAAGCGGGGGCGAACTACAATGAGCAGTTCTTC. Its translation is CASSPMEAGANYNEQFF.

CDR3 DNA sequence: TGTGCCAGCTCACCGGATAAGGACAGGTACGAGCAGTACTTC. Translated, it gives CASSPDKDRYEQYF. The chain combines TRBV18 with TRBJ2-7; 7 bases align to TRBD1. The CDR3 has 14 amino acids. V lost 3 bases and J lost 4; bases outside the gene matches: 6. Germline V gene data show CDR1 as KGHSH and CDR2 as LQKENI.

V gene TRBV5-1 combines with J gene TRBJ2-3; 7 bases map to TRBD1. The V and J ends lost 5 bases and 5 bases, in that order; junction bases with no gene match: 5. The CDR3 is 13 amino acids. Per the germline V gene, CDR1 is SGHRS and CDR2 is YFSETQ. The CDR3 is CASRLPGGDTQYF. The CDR3 bases are TGCGCCAGCAGACTACCAGGGGGAGATACGCAGTATTTT.

This clone is a singleton in its sample. V gene TRBV5-1 combines with J gene TRBJ1-4; D remains ambiguous. The CDR3 has 14 residues. V was cut by 1 base and J by 8 bases, with 12 bases left in between. Germline V gene sequence: CDR1 SGHRS, CDR2 YFSETQ. The CDR3 coding sequence is TGCGCCAGCAGCTTGTCCCAGGAGGGAGAAAAACTGTTTTTT. Protein sequence: CASSLSQEGEKLFF.

This clone was seen a single time. The rearrangement uses TRBV7-9 and TRBJ2-7; weak D call: TRBD1 (6 bases). V lost 4 bases and J 3 bases, leaving 13 bases between the germline ends. Germline loops: CDR1 SEHNR, CDR2 FQNEAQ (reference sequence). CDR3 length equals 14 residues. CDR3 nucleotides: TGTGCCAGCAGCTCTAGTCAGGGGAACTACGAGCAGTACTTC. Its translation is CASSSSQGNYEQYF. Full variable domain (missing parts from reference TRBV7-9 and TRBJ2-7): DTGVSQNPRHKITKRGQNVTFRCDPISEHNRLYWYRQTLGQGPEFLTYFQNEAQLEKSRLLSDRFSAERPKGSFSTLEIQRTEQGDSAMYLCASSSSQGNYEQYFGPGTRLTVT.

The J gene is TRBJ1-6, the V gene TRBV7-2; 7 positions match TRBD1. CDR3 length equals 15 residues. Germline V lookup: CDR1 SGHTA, CDR2 FQGNSA. The V and J ends lost 5 bases and 6 bases, in that order; junction bases with no gene match: 7. The CDR3 spells CASSPLQGTNSPLHF. The CDR3 DNA is TGTGCCAGCAGCCCACTACAGGGGACTAATTCACCCCTCCACTTT.

The chain recombines TRBV7-8 with TRBJ1-4, with a tentative D call TRBD1 (5 bases). The CDR3 covers 17 residues. Deletions cut 5 bases from V and 2 bases from J, with 18 bases between. From germline, CDR1 is SGHVS and CDR2 FQNEAQ. This CDR3 is CASSLGTPAGTNEKLFF. CDR3 DNA: TGTGCCAGCAGCCTCGGGACCCCCGCGGGGACTAATGAAAAACTGTTTTTT.

The count of this clone is one. The chain recombines TRBV7-9 with TRBJ2-5, with TRBD2 matching over 8 bases. With 7 bases clipped from V and 4 bases from J, the junction kept 8 bases outside the gene matches. The CDR3 has 14 residues. Per the germline V gene, CDR1 is SEHNR and CDR2 is FQNEAQ (reference sequence). CDR3 loop: CASKKGLVGETQYF. CDR3 sequence (DNA): TGTGCCAGCAAAAAGGGACTAGTAGGAGAGACCCAGTACTTC.

The rearrangement joins TRBV19 to TRBJ1-6, with TRBD1 matching 7 bases. With V trimmed by 6 bases and J by 0 bases, 2 bases remained unmatched. Germline lookup yields CDR1 LNHDA and CDR2 SQIVND (reference sequence). The CDR3 loop spans 15 amino acids. CDR3 nucleotides: TGTGCCAGTAGGACAGGGAGCTCCTATAATTCACCCCTCCACTTT. Translation gives CASRTGSSYNSPLHF.

The CDR3 reads CAWATVQETQYF. CDR3 nucleotide sequence: TGTGCCTGGGCGACAGTACAAGAGACCCAGTACTTC. V usage is TRBV30 and J usage is TRBJ2-5, with D possibly matching TRBD1 (5 bases). The CDR3 length is 12 residues. CDR1 GTSNPN and CDR2 SVGIG come from the germline V gene (reference sequence). V was trimmed by 5 bases and J by 2 bases, leaving 9 bases between them.

The DNA for the CDR3 is TGTGCCAGCAGCCCCCGGAGGGGGGGGACAGGGGAGGAGGAGCAGTTCTTC. Protein: CASSPRRGGTGEEEQFF. The rearrangement links TRBV9 to TRBJ2-1, with 10 positions matching TRBD1. The CDR3 consists of 17 residues. The V gene end was trimmed by 4 bases and the J gene end by 10 bases; junction bases not matched to a gene: 17. Germline V gene lookup returns CDR1 SGDLS and CDR2 YYNGEE.

This chain connects TRBV7-2 to TRBJ1-1; TRBD1 matches 8 bases. Losses at the gene ends were 0 bases for V and 5 bases for J; bases not matched to a gene: 2. Germline assignment: CDR1 SGHTA and CDR2 FQGNSA. The CDR3 spans 14 residues. CDR3 DNA: TGTGCCAGCAGCTTAGCGCAGGGGGCAACTGAAGCTTTCTTT. Translated, it gives CASSLAQGATEAFF. Complete variable domain (other parts from reference TRBV7-2 and TRBJ1-1): GAGVSQSPSNKVTEKGKDVELRCDPISGHTALYWYRQSLGQGLEFLIYFQGNSAPDKSGLPSDRFSAERTGGSVSTLTIQRTQQEDSAVYLCASSLAQGATEAFFGQGTRLTVV.

V usage is TRBV5-6 and J usage is TRBJ1-3; 7 bases align to TRBD1. The V gene's germline CDR1 is SGHDT and CDR2 YYEEEE. The J segment lost 4 bases and the V segment lost 4 bases, leaving 5 bases of the junction unmatched. This CDR3 comprises 14 residues. CDR3 loop: CASSAEGAGNTIYF. CDR3 coding DNA: TGTGCCAGCAGCGCCGAGGGGGCGGGAAACACCATATATTTT.

The V call is TRBV29-1, the J call TRBJ1-2; unclear D gene. V gave up 3 bases and J gave up 8 bases, with 22 bases separating them. Looked up from germline, CDR1 is SQVTM and CDR2 is ANQGSEA. The CDR3 is made up of 15 amino acids. CDR3 residues: CSVEGWRETLAGYTF. Here the CDR3 DNA reads TGCAGCGTTGAGGGTTGGAGGGAGACCCTCGCGGGCTACACCTTC.

The chain uses TRBV11-2 and TRBJ1-5; the D is unclear. Germline lookup yields CDR1 SGHAT and CDR2 FQNNGV. The CDR3 runs 14 residues. Between the trimmed V and J ends, which lost 4 bases and 6 bases, there was a span of 13 bases. CDR3 loop: CASSSSGGAQPQHF. The CDR3 bases are TGTGCCAGCAGCTCCTCGGGAGGTGCTCAGCCCCAGCATTTT.

The chain uses TRBV6-5 and TRBJ2-7; 10 bases line up with TRBD2. The ends lost 6 bases at V and 0 bases at J; junction bases unmatched: 5. Germline V gene lookup returns CDR1 MNHEY and CDR2 SVGAGI. This CDR3 is 15 amino acids long. CDR3 sequence reads: CASSLASGGSYEQYF. CDR3 sequence (DNA): TGTGCCAGCAGCCTCGCTAGCGGGGGCTCCTACGAGCAGTACTTC.

The V call is TRBV7-2, the J call TRBJ2-3; D gene ambiguous. This CDR3 has 15 amino acids. Germline V gene lookup returns CDR1 SGHTA and CDR2 FQGNSA. Between the trimmed V and J ends, which lost 4 bases and 1 base, there was a span of 12 bases. DNA for the CDR3: TGTGCCAGCAGCTCGAGTTACTCCGGCACAGATACGCAGTATTTT. It encodes CASSSSYSGTDTQYF.

The chain's CDR3 is CSAPQETQYF. In DNA, the CDR3 is TGCAGTGCTCCGCAAGAGACCCAGTACTTC. V and J are TRBV20-1 and TRBJ2-5; D gene unclear. Trimming pared 5 bases from V and 2 bases from J, leaving 3 bases between. The CDR3 is 10 amino acids. The germline gives CDR1 DFQATT, CDR2 SNEGSKA (reference sequence).

The V and J genes are TRBV28 and TRBJ2-7; D gene uncertain. The CDR3 extends over 10 amino acids. The V gene lost 6 bases and the J gene lost 4 bases, with 4 bases spanning the gap. Germline lookup yields CDR1 MDHEN and CDR2 SYDVKM. The chain's CDR3 is CASSRYEQYF. The CDR3 DNA reads as TGTGCCAGCAGCCGTTACGAGCAGTACTTC.

This chain uses TRBV5-4 with TRBJ1-1; TRBD1 is a possible D gene (5 bases). Trimming shortened V by 4 bases and J by 5 bases, and 24 bases separated the two germline ends. Germline assignment: CDR1 SGHNT and CDR2 YYREEE (reference sequence). CDR3 length: 17 residues. CDR3 sequence (DNA): TGTGCCAGCAGCCCTCAACCGGGGGGGAGGGAGGAAACTGAAGCTTTCTTT. Translation gives CASSPQPGGREETEAFF.

The CDR3 sequence is CASSLALGTGENNEQFF. CDR3 DNA sequence: TGTGCCAGCAGCTTAGCGCTGGGCACAGGGGAAAACAATGAGCAGTTCTTC. V usage is TRBV7-8 and J usage is TRBJ2-1, with 7 bases identical to TRBD1. This CDR3 spans 17 amino acids. Germline values: CDR1 SGHVS, CDR2 FQNEAQ. V gave up 0 bases and J gave up 5 bases; unmatched junction bases: 10. Full variable domain (rest looked up from reference TRBV7-8 and TRBJ2-1): GAGVSQSPRYKVAKRGQDVALRCDPISGHVSLFWYQQALGQGPEFLTYFQNEAQLDKSGLPSDRFFAERPEGSVSTLKIQRTQQEDSAVYLCASSLALGTGENNEQFFGPGTRLTVL.

This chain uses TRBV10-3 with TRBJ1-2, with 8 nucleotides matching TRBD1. Germline V gene data show CDR1 as ENHRY and CDR2 as SYGVKD. CDR3 length equals 15 residues. V lost 1 base and J lost 4; bases outside the gene matches: 5. The CDR3 region is CAISEYTGGTYGYTF. The CDR3 nucleotides are TGTGCCATCAGTGAGTACACAGGGGGTACCTATGGCTACACCTTC.

This chain uses TRBV11-1 with TRBJ2-3; D is possibly TRBD1 (6 bases). Germline V gene lookup returns CDR1 SGHAT and CDR2 FQDESV (reference sequence). This CDR3 has 15 amino acids. Trimming shortened V by 5 bases and J by 0 bases, and 12 bases separated the two germline ends. This CDR3 is CASSQGQQSTDTQYF. CDR3 DNA sequence: TGTGCCAGCAGCCAGGGACAACAAAGCACAGATACGCAGTATTTT.

This clone appeared a single time. V gene TRBV29-1 combines with J gene TRBJ1-1, with unresolved D. This CDR3 region has 14 residues. V gave up 7 bases and J gave up 0 bases, with 15 bases separating them. Per germline, CDR1 SQVTM and CDR2 ANQGSEA. The CDR3, as DNA: TGCAGCGGCCGATGGGAGGGTATGAACACTGAAGCTTTCTTT. Protein product: CSGRWEGMNTEAFF. The entire variable domain, with the rest obtained from reference TRBV29-1 and TRBJ1-1, is as follows: SAVISQKPSRDICQRGTSLTIQCQVDSQVTMMFWYRQQPGQSLTLIATANQGSEATYESGFVIDKFPISRPNLTFSTLTVSNMSPEDSSIYLCSGRWEGMNTEAFFGQGTRLTVV.

This sequence joins TRBV7-2 and TRBJ2-7; unclear D gene. Trimming removed 5 bases from V and 2 bases from J, with 13 bases in between. This CDR3 spans 14 amino acids. Germline assignment: CDR1 SGHTA and CDR2 FQGNSA. The DNA of the CDR3 is TGTGCCAGCAGCCCCGCCGGCAGCACCTACGAGCAGTACTTC. Residues: CASSPAGSTYEQYF.

V and J are TRBV12-5 and TRBJ1-2; D remains unclear. The CDR3 is 12 residues long. Germline loops: CDR1 LGHNT, CDR2 FRNRAP. V was shortened by 1 base and J by 2 bases, with 2 bases between the two germline ends. The CDR3 DNA reads as TGTGCTAGTGGTTTGGGGAACTATGGCTACACCTTC. The encoded protein is CASGLGNYGYTF.

This chain connects TRBV28 to TRBJ1-4, with D perhaps matching TRBD1 (5 bases). Germline V gives CDR1 MDHEN, CDR2 SYDVKM. CDR3 length: 15 residues. Trimming shortened V by 6 bases and J by 5 bases, and 16 bases separated the two germline ends. CDR3 in DNA: TGTGCCAGCAGCCCTTTGACAGCTAACAATGAAAAACTGTTTTTT. Its translation is CASSPLTANNEKLFF. Together with reference TRBV28 and TRBJ1-4, the CDR3 gives the full variable domain: DVKVTQSSRYLVKRTGEKVFLECVQDMDHENMFWYRQDPGLGLRLIYFSYDVKMKEKGDIPEGYSVSREKKERFSLILESASTNQTSMYLCASSPLTANNEKLFFGSGTQLSVL.